This T cell receptor beta chain is drawn from a study of blood T cells in healthy people across ages. Across the study: About one barcoded beta molecule was captured per two T cells (by template switching). Study-level results: A roughly linear fall in TCR beta diversity per million T cells was seen with increasing age. Because donor CMV status was unknown, expanded clonotype changes were possibly confounded.

The CDR3 spans 14 residues. The V and J ends lost 1 base and 1 base respectively, with 8 bases between them. The germline CDR1 and CDR2 sequences are LGHDT and YNNKEL (reference sequence). Together with a sample-barcoded 5' primer, a J-beta primer mix was included in a second PCR lasting roughly 6 to 12 cycles. MiXCR, run by TCRdb on the 5' RACE reads, gives a single entry per CDR3 protein. The sample carries about 830,000 distinct CDR3 sequences, around 62% recorded once. A note on this clonotype: Its antigen is still unknown.

This clonotype originated in a man between 25 and 39 years old in good health. The sample comprised blood. The V call is TRBV3-1, the J call TRBJ2-7; D is unclear. The CDR3 loop is CASSQGFYSYEQYF. The CDR3 nucleotides are TGTGCCAGCAGCCAAGGATTCTATTCCTACGAGCAGTACTTC.